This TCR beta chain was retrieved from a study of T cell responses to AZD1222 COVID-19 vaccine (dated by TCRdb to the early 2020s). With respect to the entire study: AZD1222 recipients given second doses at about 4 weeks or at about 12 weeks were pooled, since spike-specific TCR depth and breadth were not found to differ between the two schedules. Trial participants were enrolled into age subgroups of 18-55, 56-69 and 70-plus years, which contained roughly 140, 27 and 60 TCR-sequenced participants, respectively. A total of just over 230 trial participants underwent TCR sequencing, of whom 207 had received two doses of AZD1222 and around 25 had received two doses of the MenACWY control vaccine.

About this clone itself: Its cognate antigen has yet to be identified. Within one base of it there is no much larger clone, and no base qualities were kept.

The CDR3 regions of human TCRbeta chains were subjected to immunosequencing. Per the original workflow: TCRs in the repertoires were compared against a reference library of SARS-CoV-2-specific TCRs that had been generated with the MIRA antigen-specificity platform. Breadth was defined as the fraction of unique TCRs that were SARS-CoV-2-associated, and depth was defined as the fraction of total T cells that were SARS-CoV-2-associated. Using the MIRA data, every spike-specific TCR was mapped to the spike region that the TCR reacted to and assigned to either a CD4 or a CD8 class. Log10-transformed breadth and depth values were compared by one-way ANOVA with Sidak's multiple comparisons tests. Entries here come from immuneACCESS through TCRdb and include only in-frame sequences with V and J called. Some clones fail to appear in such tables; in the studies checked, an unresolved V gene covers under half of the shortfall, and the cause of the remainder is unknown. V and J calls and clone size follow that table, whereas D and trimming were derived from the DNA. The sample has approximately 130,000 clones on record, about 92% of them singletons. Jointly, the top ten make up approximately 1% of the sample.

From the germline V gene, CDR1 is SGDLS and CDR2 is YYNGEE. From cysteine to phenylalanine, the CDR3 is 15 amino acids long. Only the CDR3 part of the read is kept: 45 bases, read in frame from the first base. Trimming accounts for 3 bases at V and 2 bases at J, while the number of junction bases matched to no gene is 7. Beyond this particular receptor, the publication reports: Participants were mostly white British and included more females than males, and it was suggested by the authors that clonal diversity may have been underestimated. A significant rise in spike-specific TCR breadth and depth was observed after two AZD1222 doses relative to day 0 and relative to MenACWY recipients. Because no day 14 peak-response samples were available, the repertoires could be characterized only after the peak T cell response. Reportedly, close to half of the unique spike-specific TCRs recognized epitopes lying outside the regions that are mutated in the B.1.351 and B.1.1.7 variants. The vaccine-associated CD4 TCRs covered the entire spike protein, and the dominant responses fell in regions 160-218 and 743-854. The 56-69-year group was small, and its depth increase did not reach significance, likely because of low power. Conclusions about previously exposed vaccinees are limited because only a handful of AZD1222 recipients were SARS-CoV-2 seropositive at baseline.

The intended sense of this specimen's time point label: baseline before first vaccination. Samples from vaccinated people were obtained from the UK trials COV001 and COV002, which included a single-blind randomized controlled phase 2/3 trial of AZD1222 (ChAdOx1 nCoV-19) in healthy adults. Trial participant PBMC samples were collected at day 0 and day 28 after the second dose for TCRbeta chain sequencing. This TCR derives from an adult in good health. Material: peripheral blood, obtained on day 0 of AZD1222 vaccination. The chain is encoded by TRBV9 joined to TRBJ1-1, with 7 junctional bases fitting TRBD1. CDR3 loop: CASSGGDRVNTEAFF. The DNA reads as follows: TGTGCCAGCAGCGGGGGGGACAGAGTTAACACTGAAGCTTTCTTT.